The TCR beta chain described here comes from a study of blood T cell repertoires in COVID-19. Looking at the study overall: COVID-19 samples from acute and convalescent phases originated in the United States, Italy and Spain. From T cells, B-cell-depleted T cells, or PBMCs came the material, which was cDNA or gDNA.

V was trimmed by 5 bases and J by 4 bases, leaving 18 bases between them. CDR3 length: 15 residues. Per the germline V gene, CDR1 is SGHRS and CDR2 is YFSETQ. In the authors' methods: Amplified reference gene primers provided the basis for estimating nucleated cell counts. The assay was immunoSEQ multiplex PCR, and TCRdb's table has in-frame clones only and misses some. Clonal size and the V and J genes are those of that table, whereas D and trimming came from the DNA. The data hold around 200,000 clones, with about 85% observed a single time. V and J are TRBV5-1 and TRBJ2-5; D may be TRBD2 (7 bases). The sequenced sample consisted of peripheral blood. The TCR sequence derives from a woman of 80 years or more with acute or convalescent COVID-19. CDR3 in amino acids: CASRPSGLGGETQYF. The CDR3 DNA reads as TGCGCCAGCAGACCCTCAGGACTAGGGGGAGAGACCCAGTACTTC. Using reference TRBV5-1 and TRBJ2-5 for the parts outside the CDR3, the full variable domain is KAGVTQTPRYLIKTRGQQVTLSCSPISGHRSVSWYQQTPGQGLQFLFEYFSETQRNKGNFPGRFSGRQFSNSRSEMNVSTLELGDSALYLCASRPSGLGGETQYFGPGTRLLVL.